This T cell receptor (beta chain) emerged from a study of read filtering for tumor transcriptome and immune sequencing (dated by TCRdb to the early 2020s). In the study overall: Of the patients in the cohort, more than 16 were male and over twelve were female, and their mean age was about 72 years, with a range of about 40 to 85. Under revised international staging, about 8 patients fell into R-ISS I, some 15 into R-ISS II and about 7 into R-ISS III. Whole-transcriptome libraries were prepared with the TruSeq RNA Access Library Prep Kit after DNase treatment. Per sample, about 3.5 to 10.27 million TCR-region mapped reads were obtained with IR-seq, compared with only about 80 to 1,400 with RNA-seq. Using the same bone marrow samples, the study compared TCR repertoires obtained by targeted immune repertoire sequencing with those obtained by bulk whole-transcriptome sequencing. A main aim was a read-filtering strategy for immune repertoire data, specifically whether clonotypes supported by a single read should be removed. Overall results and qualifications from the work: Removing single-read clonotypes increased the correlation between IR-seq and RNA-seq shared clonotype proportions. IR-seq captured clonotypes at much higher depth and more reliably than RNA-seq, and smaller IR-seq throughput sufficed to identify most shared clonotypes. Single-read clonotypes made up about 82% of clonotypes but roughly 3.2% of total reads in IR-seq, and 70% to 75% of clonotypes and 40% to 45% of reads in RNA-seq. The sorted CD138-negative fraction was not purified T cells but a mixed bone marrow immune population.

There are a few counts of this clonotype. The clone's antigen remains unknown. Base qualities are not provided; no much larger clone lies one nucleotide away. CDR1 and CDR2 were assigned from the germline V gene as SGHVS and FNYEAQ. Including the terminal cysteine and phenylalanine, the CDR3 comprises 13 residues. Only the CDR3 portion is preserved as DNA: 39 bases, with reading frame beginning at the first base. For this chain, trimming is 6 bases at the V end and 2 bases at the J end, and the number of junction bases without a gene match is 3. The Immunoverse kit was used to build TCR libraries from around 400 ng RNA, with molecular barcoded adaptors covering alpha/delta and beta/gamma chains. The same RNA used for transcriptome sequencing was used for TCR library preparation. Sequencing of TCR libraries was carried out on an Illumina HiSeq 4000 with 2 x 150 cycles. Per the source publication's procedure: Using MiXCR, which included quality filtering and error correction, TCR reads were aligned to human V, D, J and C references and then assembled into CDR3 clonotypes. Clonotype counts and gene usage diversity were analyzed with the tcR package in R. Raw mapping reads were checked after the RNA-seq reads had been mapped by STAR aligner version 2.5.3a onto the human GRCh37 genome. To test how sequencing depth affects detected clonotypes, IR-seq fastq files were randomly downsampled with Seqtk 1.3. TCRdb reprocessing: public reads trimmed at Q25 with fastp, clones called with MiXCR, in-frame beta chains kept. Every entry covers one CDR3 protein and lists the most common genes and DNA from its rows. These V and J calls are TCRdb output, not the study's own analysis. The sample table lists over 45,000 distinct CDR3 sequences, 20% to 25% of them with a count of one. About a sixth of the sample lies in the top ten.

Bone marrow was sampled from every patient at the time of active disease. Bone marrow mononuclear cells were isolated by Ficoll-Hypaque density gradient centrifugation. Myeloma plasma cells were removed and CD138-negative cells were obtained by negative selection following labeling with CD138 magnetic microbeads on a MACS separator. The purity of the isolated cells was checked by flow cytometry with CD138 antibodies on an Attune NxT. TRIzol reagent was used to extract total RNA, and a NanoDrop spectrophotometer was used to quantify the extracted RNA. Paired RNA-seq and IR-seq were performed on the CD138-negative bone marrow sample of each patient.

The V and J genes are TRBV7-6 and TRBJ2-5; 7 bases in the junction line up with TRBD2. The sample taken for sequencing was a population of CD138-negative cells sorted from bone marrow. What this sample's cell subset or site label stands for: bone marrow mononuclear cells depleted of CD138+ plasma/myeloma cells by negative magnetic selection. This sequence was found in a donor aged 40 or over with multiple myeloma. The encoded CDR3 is CASSPGLQETQYF. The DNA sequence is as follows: TGTGCCAGCAGTCCGGGACTACAAGAGACCCAGTACTTC.